The clone carrying this TCR beta chain was seen repeatedly, ten times or more. Its antigen is not known. This CDR3 region has 12 residues. With 5 bases removed from V and 4 bases from J, the gap between germline ends came to 8 bases. This specimen comes from a study of T cells in Graves' hyperthyroidism and ophthalmopathy. Study results and caveats: Most clonotypes expanded in thyroid above 0.001 were likewise present in blood. Ophthalmopathy was told apart from stable hyperthyroidism by a 13 V-J model.

Exclusion criteria comprised uncontrolled infection, other autoimmune disease, pregnancy or lactation. The TCR beta CDR3 regions underwent amplification using RNA transcripts as the source. Using the HTBI primer set, a first-round RT-PCR was run on the TCR CDR3. A single record per CDR3 protein comes from TCRdb applying MiXCR to the multiplex PCR reads. Of about 350,000 distinct CDR3 sequences in the sample, over 15% were seen once. The source material was blood. This receptor was obtained from a middle-aged woman with Graves' ophthalmopathy. The V call is TRBV12-3 or TRBV12-4, the J call TRBJ2-5; unclear D gene. The CDR3 region is CASSDVSETQYF. In DNA, the CDR3 is TGTGCCAGCAGTGATGTATCAGAGACCCAGTACTTC.